This TCR beta chain was retrieved from a study of cytomegalovirus exposure and HLA in healthy donors. Study-level information: Previous work identified 117 million unique TCR beta sequences from roughly 180 million T cells.

The germline V and J ends were trimmed by 1 base and 1 base, with 7 bases remaining between them. Germline lookup yields CDR1 SGHVS and CDR2 FQNEAQ. The CDR3 contains 15 residues. Primers included in the PCR were 60 Vbeta and 13 Jbeta primers. This table comes from immunoSEQ multiplex PCR, and its TCRdb copy is limited to in-frame clones, with some not included. This table has some 170,000 clones, 72% appearing once. There are many counts of this clone. The sequenced sample consisted of PBMCs. The chain joins TRBV7-8 to TRBJ2-2, with D perhaps TRBD2 (6 bases). The sequence was collected from a human donor in good health. The CDR3 here is CASSLVSGNTGELFF. For the CDR3, the DNA is TGTGCCAGCAGCTTAGTTAGCGGGAACACCGGGGAGCTGTTTTTT.